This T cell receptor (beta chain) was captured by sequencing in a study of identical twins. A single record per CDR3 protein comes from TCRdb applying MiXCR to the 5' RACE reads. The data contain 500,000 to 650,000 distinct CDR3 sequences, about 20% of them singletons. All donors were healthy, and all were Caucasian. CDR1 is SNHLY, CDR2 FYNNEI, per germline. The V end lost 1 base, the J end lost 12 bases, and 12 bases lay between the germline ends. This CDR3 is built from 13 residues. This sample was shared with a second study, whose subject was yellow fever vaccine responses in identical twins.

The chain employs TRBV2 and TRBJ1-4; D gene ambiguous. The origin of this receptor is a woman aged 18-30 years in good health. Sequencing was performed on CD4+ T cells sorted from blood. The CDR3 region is CASSEEYPMELFF. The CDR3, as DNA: TGTGCCAGCAGTGAAGAGTATCCGATGGAACTGTTTTTT.